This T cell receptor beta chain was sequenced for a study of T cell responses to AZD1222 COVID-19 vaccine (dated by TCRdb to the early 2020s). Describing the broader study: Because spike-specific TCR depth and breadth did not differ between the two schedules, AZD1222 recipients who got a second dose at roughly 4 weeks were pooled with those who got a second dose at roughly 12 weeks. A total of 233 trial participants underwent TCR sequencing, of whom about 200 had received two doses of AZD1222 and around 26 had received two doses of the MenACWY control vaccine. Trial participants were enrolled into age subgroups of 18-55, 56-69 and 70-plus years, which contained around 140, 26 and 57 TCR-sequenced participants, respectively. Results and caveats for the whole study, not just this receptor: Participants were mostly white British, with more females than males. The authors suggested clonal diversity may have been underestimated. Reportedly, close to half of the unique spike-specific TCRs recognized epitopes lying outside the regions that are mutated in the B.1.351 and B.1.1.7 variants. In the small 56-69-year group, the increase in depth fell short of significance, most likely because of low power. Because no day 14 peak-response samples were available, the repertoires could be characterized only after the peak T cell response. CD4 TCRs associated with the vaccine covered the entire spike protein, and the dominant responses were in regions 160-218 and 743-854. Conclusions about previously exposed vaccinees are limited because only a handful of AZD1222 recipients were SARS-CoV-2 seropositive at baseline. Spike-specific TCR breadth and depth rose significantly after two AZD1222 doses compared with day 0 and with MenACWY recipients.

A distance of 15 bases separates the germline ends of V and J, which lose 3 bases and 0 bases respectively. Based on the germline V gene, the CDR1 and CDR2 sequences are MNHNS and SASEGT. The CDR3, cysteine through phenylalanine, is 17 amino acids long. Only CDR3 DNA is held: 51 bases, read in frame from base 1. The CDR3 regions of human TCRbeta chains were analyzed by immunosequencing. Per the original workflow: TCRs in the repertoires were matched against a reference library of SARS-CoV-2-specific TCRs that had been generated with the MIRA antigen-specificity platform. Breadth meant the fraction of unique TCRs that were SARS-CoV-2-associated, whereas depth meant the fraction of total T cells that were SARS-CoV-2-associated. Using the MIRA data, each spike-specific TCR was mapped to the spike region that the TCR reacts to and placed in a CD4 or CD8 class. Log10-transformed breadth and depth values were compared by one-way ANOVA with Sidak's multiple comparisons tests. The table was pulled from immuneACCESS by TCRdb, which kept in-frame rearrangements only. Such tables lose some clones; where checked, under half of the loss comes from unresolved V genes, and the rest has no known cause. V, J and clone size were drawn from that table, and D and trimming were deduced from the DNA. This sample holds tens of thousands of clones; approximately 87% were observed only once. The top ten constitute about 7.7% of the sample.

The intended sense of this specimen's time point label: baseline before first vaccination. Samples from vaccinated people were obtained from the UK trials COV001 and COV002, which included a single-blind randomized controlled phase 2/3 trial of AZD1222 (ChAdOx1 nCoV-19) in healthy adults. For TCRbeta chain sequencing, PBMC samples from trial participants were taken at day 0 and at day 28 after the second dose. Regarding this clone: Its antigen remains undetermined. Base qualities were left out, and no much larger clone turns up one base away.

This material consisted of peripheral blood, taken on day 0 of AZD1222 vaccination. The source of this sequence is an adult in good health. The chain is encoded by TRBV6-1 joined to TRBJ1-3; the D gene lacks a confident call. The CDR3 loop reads CASSELPQQSSGNTIYF. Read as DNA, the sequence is TGTGCCAGCAGTGAGCTACCCCAACAGAGCTCTGGAAACACCATATATTTT.